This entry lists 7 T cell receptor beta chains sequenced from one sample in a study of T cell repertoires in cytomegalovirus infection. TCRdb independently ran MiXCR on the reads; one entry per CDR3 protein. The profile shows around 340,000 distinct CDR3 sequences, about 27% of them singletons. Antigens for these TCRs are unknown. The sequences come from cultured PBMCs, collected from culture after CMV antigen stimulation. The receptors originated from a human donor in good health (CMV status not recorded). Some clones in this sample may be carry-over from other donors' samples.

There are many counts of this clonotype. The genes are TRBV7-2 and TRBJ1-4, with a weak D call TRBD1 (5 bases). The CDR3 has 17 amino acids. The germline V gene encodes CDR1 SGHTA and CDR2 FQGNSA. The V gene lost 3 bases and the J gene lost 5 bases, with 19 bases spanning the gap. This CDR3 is CASSLGPVMTGNEKLFF. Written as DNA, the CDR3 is TGTGCCAGCAGCTTGGGGCCAGTAATGACGGGAAATGAAAAACTGTTTTTT. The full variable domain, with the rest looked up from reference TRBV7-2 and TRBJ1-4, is GAGVSQSPSNKVTEKGKDVELRCDPISGHTALYWYRQSLGQGLEFLIYFQGNSAPDKSGLPSDRFSAERTGGSVSTLTIQRTQQEDSAVYLCASSLGPVMTGNEKLFFGSGTQLSVL.

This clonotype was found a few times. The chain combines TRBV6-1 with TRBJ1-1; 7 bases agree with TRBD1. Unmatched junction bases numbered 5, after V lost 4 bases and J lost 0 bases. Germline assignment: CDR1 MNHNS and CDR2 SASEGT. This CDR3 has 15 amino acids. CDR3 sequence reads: CASSVWGQMNTEAFF. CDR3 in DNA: TGTGCCAGCAGTGTGTGGGGACAGATGAACACTGAAGCTTTCTTT.

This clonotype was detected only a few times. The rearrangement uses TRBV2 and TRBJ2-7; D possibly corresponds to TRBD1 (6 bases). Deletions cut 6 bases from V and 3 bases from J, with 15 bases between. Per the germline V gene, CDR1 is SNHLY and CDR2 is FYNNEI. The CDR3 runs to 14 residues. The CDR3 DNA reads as TGTGCCAGCAGGATCCGGGACACAATCTACGAGCAGTACTTC. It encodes CASRIRDTIYEQYF.

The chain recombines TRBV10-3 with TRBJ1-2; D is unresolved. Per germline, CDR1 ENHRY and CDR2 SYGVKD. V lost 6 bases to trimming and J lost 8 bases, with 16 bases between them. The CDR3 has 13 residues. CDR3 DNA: TGTGCCATCAGCGTGGGAGGGTTTAGAGGCTACACCTTC. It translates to CAISVGGFRGYTF.

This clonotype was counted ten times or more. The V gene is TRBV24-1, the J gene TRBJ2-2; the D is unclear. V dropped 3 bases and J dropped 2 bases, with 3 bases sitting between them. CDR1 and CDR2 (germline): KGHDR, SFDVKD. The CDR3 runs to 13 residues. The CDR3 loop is CATSDPNTGELFF. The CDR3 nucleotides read TGTGCCACCAGTGATCCAAACACCGGGGAGCTGTTTTTT.

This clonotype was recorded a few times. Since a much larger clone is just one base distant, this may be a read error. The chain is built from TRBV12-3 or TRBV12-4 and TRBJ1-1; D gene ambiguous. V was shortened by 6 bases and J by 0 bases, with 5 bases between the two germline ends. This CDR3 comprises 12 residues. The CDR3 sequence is CASRQMNTEAFF. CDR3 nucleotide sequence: TGTGCCAGCAGACAGATGAACACTGAAGCTTTCTTT.

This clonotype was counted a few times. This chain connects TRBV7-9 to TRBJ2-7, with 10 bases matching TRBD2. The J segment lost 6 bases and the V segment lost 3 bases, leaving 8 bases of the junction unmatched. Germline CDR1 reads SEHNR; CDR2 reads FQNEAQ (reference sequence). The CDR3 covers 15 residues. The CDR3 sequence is CASSFAERGGSEQYF. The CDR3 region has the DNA TGTGCCAGCAGCTTTGCCGAGCGGGGGGGCTCCGAGCAGTACTTC. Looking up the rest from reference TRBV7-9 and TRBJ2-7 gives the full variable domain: DTGVSQNPRHKITKRGQNVTFRCDPISEHNRLYWYRQTLGQGPEFLTYFQNEAQLEKSRLLSDRFSAERPKGSFSTLEIQRTEQGDSAMYLCASSFAERGGSEQYFGPGTRLTVT.